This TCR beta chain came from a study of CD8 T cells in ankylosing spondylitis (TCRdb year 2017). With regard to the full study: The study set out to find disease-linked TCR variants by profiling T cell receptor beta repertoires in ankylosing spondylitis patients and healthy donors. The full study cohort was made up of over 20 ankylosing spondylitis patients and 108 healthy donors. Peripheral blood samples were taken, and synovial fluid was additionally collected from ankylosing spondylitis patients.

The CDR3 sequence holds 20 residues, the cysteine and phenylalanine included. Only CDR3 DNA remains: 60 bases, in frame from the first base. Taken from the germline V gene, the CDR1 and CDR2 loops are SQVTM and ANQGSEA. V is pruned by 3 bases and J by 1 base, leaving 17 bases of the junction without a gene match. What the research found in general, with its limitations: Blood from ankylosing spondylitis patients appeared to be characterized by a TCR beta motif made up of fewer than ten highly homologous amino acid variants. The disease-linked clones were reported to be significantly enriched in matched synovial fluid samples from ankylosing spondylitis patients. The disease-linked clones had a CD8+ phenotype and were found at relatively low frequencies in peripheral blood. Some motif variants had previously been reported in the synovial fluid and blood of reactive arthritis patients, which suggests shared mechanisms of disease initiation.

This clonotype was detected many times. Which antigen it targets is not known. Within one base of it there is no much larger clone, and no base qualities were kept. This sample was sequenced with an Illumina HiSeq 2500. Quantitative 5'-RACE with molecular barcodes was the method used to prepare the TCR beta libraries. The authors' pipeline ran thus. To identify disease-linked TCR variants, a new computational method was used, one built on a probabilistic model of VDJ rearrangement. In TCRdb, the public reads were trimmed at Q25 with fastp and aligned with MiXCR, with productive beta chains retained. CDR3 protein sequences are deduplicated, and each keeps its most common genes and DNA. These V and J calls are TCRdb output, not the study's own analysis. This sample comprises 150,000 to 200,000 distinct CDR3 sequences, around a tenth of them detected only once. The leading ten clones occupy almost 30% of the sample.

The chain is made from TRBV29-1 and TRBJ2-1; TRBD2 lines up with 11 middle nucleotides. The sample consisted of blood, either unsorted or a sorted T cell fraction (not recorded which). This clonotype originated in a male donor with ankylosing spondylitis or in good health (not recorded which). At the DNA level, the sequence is TGCAGCGTTGATGATCCTCCGGCTAGCGGGAGGCCAATGTCCTACAATGAGCAGTTCTTC. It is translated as CSVDDPPASGRPMSYNEQFF.